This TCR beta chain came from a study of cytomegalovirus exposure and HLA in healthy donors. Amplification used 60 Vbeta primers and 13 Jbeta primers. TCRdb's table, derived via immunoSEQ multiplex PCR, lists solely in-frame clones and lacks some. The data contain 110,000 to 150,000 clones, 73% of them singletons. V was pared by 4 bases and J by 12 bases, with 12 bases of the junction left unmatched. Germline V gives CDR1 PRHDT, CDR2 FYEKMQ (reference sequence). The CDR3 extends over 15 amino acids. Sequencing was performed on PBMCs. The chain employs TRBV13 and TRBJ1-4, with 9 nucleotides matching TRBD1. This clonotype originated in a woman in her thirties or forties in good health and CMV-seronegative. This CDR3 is CASSSTGQGLGELFF. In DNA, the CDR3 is TGTGCCAGCAGCTCTACGGGACAGGGTTTAGGCGAACTGTTTTTT.